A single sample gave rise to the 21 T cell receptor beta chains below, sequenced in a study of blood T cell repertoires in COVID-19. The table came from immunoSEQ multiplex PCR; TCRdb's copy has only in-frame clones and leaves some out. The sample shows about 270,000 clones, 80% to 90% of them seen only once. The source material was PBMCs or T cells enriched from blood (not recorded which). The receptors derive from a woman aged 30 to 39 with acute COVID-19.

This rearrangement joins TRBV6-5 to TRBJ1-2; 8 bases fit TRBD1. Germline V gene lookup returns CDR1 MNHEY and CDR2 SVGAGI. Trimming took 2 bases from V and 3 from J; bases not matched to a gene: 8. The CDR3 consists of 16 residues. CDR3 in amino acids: CASSYHRDRTYYGYTF. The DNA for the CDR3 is TGTGCCAGCAGTTACCACCGGGACAGGACTTACTATGGCTACACCTTC.

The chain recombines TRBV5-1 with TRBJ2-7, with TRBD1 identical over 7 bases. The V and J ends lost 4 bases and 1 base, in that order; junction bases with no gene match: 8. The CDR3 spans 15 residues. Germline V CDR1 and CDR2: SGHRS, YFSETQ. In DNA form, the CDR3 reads TGCGCCAGCAGCCGAGCCGGGACAGCGTCCTACGAGCAGTACTTC. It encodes CASSRAGTASYEQYF.

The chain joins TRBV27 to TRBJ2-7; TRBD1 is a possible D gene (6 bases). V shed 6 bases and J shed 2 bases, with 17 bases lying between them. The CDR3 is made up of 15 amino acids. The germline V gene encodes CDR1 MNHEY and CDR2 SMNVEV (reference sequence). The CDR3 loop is CASSLTQGFAYEQYF. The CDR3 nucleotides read TGTGCCAGCAGCCTAACACAGGGTTTTGCCTACGAGCAGTACTTC.

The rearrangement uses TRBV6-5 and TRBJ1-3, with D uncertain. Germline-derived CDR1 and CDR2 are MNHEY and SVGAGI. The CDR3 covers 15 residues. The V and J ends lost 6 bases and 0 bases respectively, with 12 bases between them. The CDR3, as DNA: TGTGCCAGCAGCCAGGATTATATCTCTGGAAACACCATATATTTT. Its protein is CASSQDYISGNTIYF.

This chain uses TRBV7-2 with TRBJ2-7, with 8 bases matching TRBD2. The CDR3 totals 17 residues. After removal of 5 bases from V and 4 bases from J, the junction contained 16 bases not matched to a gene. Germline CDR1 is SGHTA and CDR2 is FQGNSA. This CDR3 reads CASSEMGLVPPHYEQYF. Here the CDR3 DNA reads TGTGCCAGCAGCGAAATGGGACTAGTTCCACCCCATTACGAGCAGTACTTC.

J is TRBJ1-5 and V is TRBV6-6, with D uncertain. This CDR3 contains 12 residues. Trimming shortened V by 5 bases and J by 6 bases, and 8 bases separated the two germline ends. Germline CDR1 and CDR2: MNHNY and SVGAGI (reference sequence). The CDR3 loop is CASSIDTQPQHF. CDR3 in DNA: TGTGCCAGCAGTATCGACACTCAGCCCCAGCATTTT.

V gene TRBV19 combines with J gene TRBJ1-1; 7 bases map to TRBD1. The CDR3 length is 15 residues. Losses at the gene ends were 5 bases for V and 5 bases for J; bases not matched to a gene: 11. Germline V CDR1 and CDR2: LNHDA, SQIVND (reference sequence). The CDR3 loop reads CASSSNRGLWTEAFF. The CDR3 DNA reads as TGTGCCAGTAGTTCGAACAGGGGATTGTGGACTGAAGCTTTCTTT.

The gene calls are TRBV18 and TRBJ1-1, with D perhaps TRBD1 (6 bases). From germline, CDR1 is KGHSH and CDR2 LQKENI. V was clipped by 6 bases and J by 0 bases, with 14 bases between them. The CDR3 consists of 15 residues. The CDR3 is CASSTSTGMNTEAFF. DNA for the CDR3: TGTGCCAGCTCCACCTCAACAGGGATGAACACTGAAGCTTTCTTT.

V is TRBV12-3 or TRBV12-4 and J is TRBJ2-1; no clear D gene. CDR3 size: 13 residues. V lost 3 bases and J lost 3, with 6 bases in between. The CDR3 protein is CASSFGSYNEQFF. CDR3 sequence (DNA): TGTGCCAGCAGTTTTGGTAGCTACAATGAGCAGTTCTTC.

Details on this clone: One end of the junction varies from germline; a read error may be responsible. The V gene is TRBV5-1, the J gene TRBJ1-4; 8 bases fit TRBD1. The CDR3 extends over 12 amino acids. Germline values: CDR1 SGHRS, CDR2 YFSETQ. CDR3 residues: CASSLDRTGHVF. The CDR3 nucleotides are TGCGCCAGCAGCTTGGATAGGACAGGGCATGTTTTT.

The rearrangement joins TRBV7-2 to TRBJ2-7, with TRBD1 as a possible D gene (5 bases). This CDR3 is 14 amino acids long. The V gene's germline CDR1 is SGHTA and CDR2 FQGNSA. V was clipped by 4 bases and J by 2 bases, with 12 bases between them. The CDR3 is CASSSSGSTYEQYF. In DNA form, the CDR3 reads TGTGCCAGCAGCTCATCAGGGTCGACCTACGAGCAGTACTTC.

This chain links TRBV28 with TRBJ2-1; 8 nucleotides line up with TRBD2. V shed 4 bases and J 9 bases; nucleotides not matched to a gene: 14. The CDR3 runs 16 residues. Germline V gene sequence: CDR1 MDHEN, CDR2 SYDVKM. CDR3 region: CASSSLSQREKAEQFF. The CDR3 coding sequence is TGTGCCAGCAGTTCCCTGAGCCAGCGGGAGAAGGCTGAGCAGTTCTTC.

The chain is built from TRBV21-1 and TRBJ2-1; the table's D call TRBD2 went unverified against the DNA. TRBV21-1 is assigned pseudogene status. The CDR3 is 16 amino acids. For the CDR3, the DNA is TGTGCCAGCAGCAATTATTTGTGGGAGGTAAATAATGAGCAGTTCTTC. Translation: CASSNYLWEVNNEQFF.

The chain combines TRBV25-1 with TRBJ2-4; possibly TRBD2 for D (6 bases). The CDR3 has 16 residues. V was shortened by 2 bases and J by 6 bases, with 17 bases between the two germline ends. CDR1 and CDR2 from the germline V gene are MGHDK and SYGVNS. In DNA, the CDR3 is TGTGCCAGCAGTGAAGGGACTTCTGATGTTGGAAACATTCAGTACTTC. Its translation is CASSEGTSDVGNIQYF.

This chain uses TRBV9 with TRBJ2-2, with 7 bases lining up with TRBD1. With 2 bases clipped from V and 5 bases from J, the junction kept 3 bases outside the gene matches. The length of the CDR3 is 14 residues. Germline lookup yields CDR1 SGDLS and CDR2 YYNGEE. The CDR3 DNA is TGTGCCAGCAGCGTCACAGGGGTGACCGGGGAGCTGTTTTTT. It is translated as CASSVTGVTGELFF.

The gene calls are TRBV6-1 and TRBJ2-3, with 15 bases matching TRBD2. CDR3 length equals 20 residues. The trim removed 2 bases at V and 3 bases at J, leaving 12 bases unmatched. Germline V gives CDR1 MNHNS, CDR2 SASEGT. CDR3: CASSESPPGLAGGLTDTQYF. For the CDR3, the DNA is TGTGCCAGCAGTGAATCCCCGCCGGGACTAGCGGGAGGATTAACAGATACGCAGTATTTT.

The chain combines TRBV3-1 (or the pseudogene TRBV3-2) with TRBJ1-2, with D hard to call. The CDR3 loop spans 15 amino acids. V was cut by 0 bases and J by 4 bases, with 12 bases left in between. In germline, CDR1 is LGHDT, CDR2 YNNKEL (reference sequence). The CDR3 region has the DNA TGTGCCAGCAGCCAAGATATGGGCAGTCTCTATGGCTACACCTTC. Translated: CASSQDMGSLYGYTF.

CDR3 protein: CASRTGSEKLFF. In DNA form, the CDR3 reads TGTGCCAGCAGAACAGGGAGTGAAAAACTGTTTTTT. The chain combines TRBV28 with TRBJ1-4, with TRBD1 as a possible D gene (6 bases). This CDR3 region has 12 residues. The V gene lost 6 bases and the J gene lost 7 bases, with 9 bases spanning the gap. Germline assignment: CDR1 MDHEN and CDR2 SYDVKM.

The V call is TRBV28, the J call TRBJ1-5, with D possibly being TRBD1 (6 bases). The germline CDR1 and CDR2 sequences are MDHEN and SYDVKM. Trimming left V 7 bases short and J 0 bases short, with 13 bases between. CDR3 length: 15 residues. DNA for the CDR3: TGTGCCAGCATCTGGGGGCGATATAGCAATCAGCCCCAGCATTTT. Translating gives CASIWGRYSNQPQHF.

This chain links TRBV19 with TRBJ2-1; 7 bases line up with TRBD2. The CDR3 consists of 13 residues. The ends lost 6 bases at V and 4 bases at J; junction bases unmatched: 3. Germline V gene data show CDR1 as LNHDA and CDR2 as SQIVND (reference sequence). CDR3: CASRGGVYNEQFF. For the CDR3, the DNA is TGTGCCAGTAGGGGAGGGGTATACAATGAGCAGTTCTTC.

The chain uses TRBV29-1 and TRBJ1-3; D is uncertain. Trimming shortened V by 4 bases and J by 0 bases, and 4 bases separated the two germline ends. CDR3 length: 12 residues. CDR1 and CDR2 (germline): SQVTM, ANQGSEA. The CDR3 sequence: CSVAISGNTIYF. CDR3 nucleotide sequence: TGCAGCGTTGCTATCTCTGGAAACACCATATATTTT.